This T cell receptor (beta chain) was identified in a study of control samples from healthy donors and cancer patients. Germline lookup yields CDR1 KGHSH and CDR2 LQKENI. V dropped 6 bases and J dropped 7 bases, with 21 bases sitting between them. The CDR3 extends over 16 amino acids. Method: immunoSEQ multiplex PCR; TCRdb's copy keeps in-frame clones and lacks some. The sample consists of tens of thousands of clones, over 90% of them appearing once. The V call is TRBV18, the J call TRBJ1-4; D might be TRBD1 (6 bases). The sequence was obtained from a young woman in good health. The specimen was blood. The CDR3 is CASSGEPPGAREKLFF. CDR3 in DNA: TGTGCCAGCTCCGGGGAACCTCCGGGGGCGCGTGAAAAACTGTTTTTT.